Listed below are T cell receptor beta chains from one sample, sequenced in a study of blood T cell repertoires in COVID-19. Profiled with immunoSEQ multiplex PCR; TCRdb holds only in-frame clones, not every one. The sample shows about 94,000 clones, about 80% of them seen only once. Sequencing was carried out using peripheral blood. These receptors were obtained from a man aged 60 to 75 with acute or convalescent COVID-19. Both conserved end residues are part of each CDR3. D genes are given only for firm matches. The size field is filled for only some rows; it gives once, few, many or a size class.

j_gene,v_gene,abundance,d_gene,CDR3aa,CDR3nt
TRBJ2-7,TRBV30,NA,NA,CAWSQGYEQYF,TGTGCCTGGTCCCAGGGCTACGAGCAGTACTTC
TRBJ2-1,TRBV5-1,NA,TRBD1,CASSLALGQDNEQFF,TGCGCCAGCAGCTTGGCTCTCGGACAGGACAATGAGCAGTTCTTC
TRBJ1-4,TRBV9,NA,NA,CASSPSGGAPREKLFF,TGTGCCAGCAGCCCCAGTGGGGGGGCCCCAAGGGAAAAACTGTTTTTT
TRBJ1-2,TRBV27,NA,TRBD1,CASRLIGTADRYTF,TGTGCCAGCAGGTTAATAGGGACAGCGGACCGCTACACCTTC
TRBJ2-1,TRBV4-3,NA,NA,CASSQDPYSYNEQFF,TGCGCCAGCAGCCAAGACCCGTACTCCTACAATGAGCAGTTCTTC
TRBJ2-1,TRBV5-1,NA,NA,CASSWEGGPQYNEQFF,TGCGCCAGCAGCTGGGAGGGGGGCCCCCAGTACAATGAGCAGTTCTTC
TRBJ1-6,TRBV7-2,once,TRBD1,CASSDRQGASPLHF,TGTGCCAGCAGCGACCGACAGGGGGCCTCACCCCTCCACTTT
TRBJ1-6,TRBV19,NA,NA,CASRNTLGQLYNSPLHF,TGTGCCAGTAGGAACACCCTCGGACAGCTCTATAATTCACCCCTCCACTTT
TRBJ2-3,TRBV19,NA,TRBD2,CASSPRLAGGLHTQYF,TGTGCCAGTAGTCCCCGACTAGCGGGGGGGCTTCATACGCAGTATTTT
TRBJ2-3,TRBV4-1,NA,NA,CASSQEDRDTQYF,TGCGCCAGCAGCCAAGAGGACAGAGATACGCAGTATTTT
TRBJ2-1,TRBV24-1,NA,TRBD1,CATAPRQGVKSGGYNEQFF,TGTGCCACCGCCCCGCGACAGGGGGTCAAATCAGGTGGCTACAATGAGCAGTTCTTC
TRBJ1-5,TRBV12-3/TRBV12-4,NA,NA,CASTLGEGSQHF,TGTGCCAGCACCCTTGGGGAGGGGTCCCAGCATTTT
TRBJ2-2,TRBV21-1,NA,NA,CASSKRRGNTGELFF,TGTGCCAGCAGCAAGAGGCGGGGGAACACCGGGGAGCTGTTTTTT
TRBJ1-2,TRBV7-9,NA,NA,CASSFSSGFGYTF,TGTGCCAGCAGCTTCTCGTCAGGGTTTGGCTACACCTTC
TRBJ1-2,TRBV5-1,NA,NA,CASSLNTAPAGYTF,TGCGCCAGCAGCTTAAACACCGCCCCCGCCGGCTACACCTTC
TRBJ1-6,TRBV7-2,NA,TRBD1,CASSLVSGGTSNSPLHF,TGTGCCAGCAGCTTAGTTTCAGGGGGCACGTCTAATTCACCCCTCCACTTT
TRBJ1-5,TRBV7-2,NA,NA,CASSPPQGNQPQHF,TGTGCCAGCAGCCCCCCGCAGGGCAATCAGCCCCAGCATTTT
TRBJ1-1,TRBV9,NA,NA,CASSVGGSEAFF,TGTGCCAGCAGCGTAGGGGGCTCTGAAGCTTTCTTT
TRBJ2-2,TRBV5-6,NA,NA,CASSFSTGELFF,TGTGCCAGCAGCTTCAGCACCGGGGAGCTGTTTTTT
TRBJ2-3,TRBV5-1,NA,NA,CASSFQGAGTDTQYF,TGCGCCAGCAGCTTCCAGGGTGCGGGCACAGATACGCAGTATTTT
TRBJ2-7,TRBV5-1,NA,NA,CASSLASGRIDEQYF,TGCGCCAGCAGCTTGGCTTCAGGGCGAATCGACGAGCAGTACTTC
TRBJ1-6,TRBV7-9,NA,NA,CASSSSGVSSPLHF,TGTGCCAGCAGCTCTTCGGGAGTCAGTTCACCCCTCCACTTT
TRBJ2-3,TRBV3-1/TRBV3-2,NA,TRBD2,CASSQGGAGGLDTQYF,TGTGCCAGCAGCCAAGGGGGAGCGGGGGGCTTAGATACGCAGTATTTT
TRBJ1-2,TRBV6-5,NA,NA,CASSWERNYGYTF,TGTGCCAGCAGTTGGGAGCGCAACTATGGCTACACCTTC
TRBJ1-2,TRBV5-1,NA,TRBD1,CASSQDRALGYTF,TGCGCCAGCAGCCAAGACAGGGCTCTAGGCTACACCTTC
TRBJ1-2,TRBV29-1,NA,NA,CSVVEDSSYGYTF,TGCAGCGTTGTAGAGGACAGCTCCTATGGCTACACCTTC
TRBJ1-1,TRBV6-4,NA,TRBD1,CASSAGTGGTEAFF,TGTGCCAGCAGTGCCGGGACAGGGGGCACTGAAGCTTTCTTT
TRBJ1-5,TRBV5-6,NA,NA,CASSSGGGNQPQHF,TGTGCCAGCAGCTCCGGGGGGGGCAATCAGCCCCAGCATTTT
TRBJ1-4,TRBV2,once,NA,CASSPFVTGRGIMKNCFF,NA
TRBJ2-5,TRBV12-3/TRBV12-4,NA,NA,CASSPVIGETQYF,TGTGCCAGCAGTCCTGTCATCGGAGAGACCCAGTACTTC
TRBJ1-2,TRBV4-1,once,NA,CASSPPQGQVGGYTF,TGCGCCAGCAGCCCCCCCCAGGGCCAAGTTGGTGGCTACACCTTC
TRBJ1-5,TRBV19,NA,NA,CASSPSPIDSRQYSNQPQHF,TGTGCCAGTAGCCCCTCACCCATCGACAGCCGGCAGTATAGCAATCAGCCCCAGCATTTT
TRBJ1-5,TRBV5-8,NA,NA,CASSDGQTNQPQHF,TGTGCCAGCAGCGACGGACAGACCAATCAGCCCCAGCATTTT
TRBJ2-2,TRBV10-3,NA,NA,CAIRGPTGELFF,TGTGCCATCAGGGGGCCCACCGGGGAGCTGTTTTTT
TRBJ1-3,TRBV9,NA,NA,CASSVTGNTIYF,TGTGCCAGCAGCGTAACAGGAAACACCATATATTTT
TRBJ2-1,TRBV7-3,NA,TRBD1,CASSSRLSDRGHNEQFF,TGTGCCAGCAGCTCCCGATTATCGGACAGGGGACACAATGAGCAGTTCTTC
TRBJ1-1,TRBV5-4,NA,NA,CASSLYGLAGEKNTEAFF,TGTGCCAGCAGCTTGTACGGTCTGGCAGGGGAAAAGAACACTGAAGCTTTCTTT
TRBJ2-7,TRBV27,NA,NA,CASSPPSYTRGIVSYEQYF,TGTGCCAGCAGTCCTCCGTCTTACACACGGGGGATAGTGTCCTACGAGCAGTACTTC
TRBJ1-2,TRBV5-6,NA,TRBD1,CASSLSRGLIGLKNYGYTF,TGTGCCAGCAGCTTGTCCAGGGGGCTAATAGGACTTAAAAACTATGGCTACACCTTC
TRBJ1-2,TRBV24-1,NA,TRBD1,CATSGTGGGNYGYTF,TGTGCCACCAGTGGGACAGGGGGCGGAAACTATGGCTACACCTTC
TRBJ2-3,TRBV27,NA,TRBD2,CASSLAGGSTDTQYF,TGTGCCAGCAGTTTAGCGGGGGGTAGTACAGATACGCAGTATTTT